This T cell receptor beta chain is drawn from a study of lymphopenia after photon versus proton radiotherapy (dated by TCRdb to between 2018 and 2021). With regard to the full study: In patients with gastrointestinal tumors who developed high-grade lymphopenia, the study compared the immunological effects of photon radiation therapy with those of proton radiation therapy. The goal of the study was to characterize the differences between the two radiation modalities in how they affect the immune system. The roughly 20 patients in the cohort had gastrointestinal tumors, were treated with either photon or proton therapy, and subsequently developed lymphopenia.

The paper as a whole reports these results and caveats: Once the lymphocyte count had reached its nadir, the repertoires of photon-treated patients showed oligoclonal expansion, particularly of CD8+ Temra cells, and this expansion drove the decline in diversity. The survival association was assessed only in patients who died, and better survival with proton therapy was presented by the authors as a possibility rather than a demonstrated result. Proton-treated patients stayed relatively stable during treatment, while photon-treated patients lost naive T cells and TCR diversity and gained effector/memory populations. Across the cohort, a larger post-nadir drop in TCR diversity was inversely correlated with overall survival time among patients who died.

Library preparation employed the immunoSEQ multiplex PCR assay. T cell repertoires were profiled with deep sequencing of rearranged TCR beta loci together with multiparametric flow cytometry. TCRdb mirrors the immuneACCESS table, restricted to in-frame sequences. Some clones are absent from its copies; in checked studies, under half trace to an unresolved V gene, and the reason for the others is unknown. This sample holds more than 30,000 clones; around 85% were observed only once. Of the sample, under 3% is held by the ten largest clones. Remarks on this clone: Its antigen has not been determined. No much larger clone exists at a distance of one base, and base qualities are not known.

The source material was peripheral blood, sampled from a patient treated with photon-based radiotherapy. The clonotype comes from a man between 45 and 60 years old with gastric cancer.

DNA sequence: TGTGCCAGCAGCGTCCACCCGACTAGCGGGGGAGGTAATGAGCAGTTCTTC. This yields the protein CASSVHPTSGGGNEQFF. The V and J genes are TRBV9 and TRBJ2-1, and TRBD2 aligns with 12 junction nucleotides. V lost 2 bases and J lost 7 bases, and the count of bases not matched to a germline gene is 10. The CDR3 starts with the cysteine, ends with the phenylalanine, and has 17 residues. The DNA shown is the 51-base CDR3, in frame from base 1. CDR1 and CDR2 are read off the germline V gene as SGDLS and YYNGEE.